This T cell receptor (beta chain) was documented in a study of a mutant IDH1 vaccine in newly diagnosed glioma. Regarding the study as a whole: Across multiple MHC alleles, over 90% of patients had vaccine-induced responses.

About this clone: Antigen: not known.

Time point noted: baseline, week 1 (first vaccination visit). Stated treatment: pre-vaccination baseline after standard-of-care therapy. Germline V gives CDR1 SGHDT, CDR2 YYEEEE. The CDR3 has 13 residues. The germline V and J ends were trimmed by 0 bases and 5 bases, with 8 bases remaining between them. Sequenced by immunoSEQ multiplex PCR; TCRdb stores in-frame clones only, minus some. Of 50,000 to 65,000 clones in the sample, roughly 80% were seen once. The starting material was PBMCs, obtained from a glioma patient treated with radiotherapy, temozolomide or both. This chain links TRBV5-6 with TRBJ2-5; D not certain. The sequence was collected from a man younger than 35 with glioma. The CDR3 region is CASSLGQVETQYF. CDR3 coding DNA: TGTGCCAGCAGCTTGGGGCAGGTCGAGACCCAGTACTTC.